The 29 T cell receptor beta chains given below trace back to one sample, sequenced in a study of human T cells and chemical hapten exposure (dated by TCRdb to 2020 to 2023). Library construction relied on RACE. The sequencing machine was a NextSeq 500. TCRdb itself trimmed the public reads at Q25 with fastp, ran MiXCR and retained productive beta chains. A single entry per CDR3 protein holds the most common genes and DNA from its merged rows. The sample includes roughly 46,000 distinct CDR3 sequences, with roughly 4.5% observed a single time. Of the sample, roughly 5.8% falls within the top ten clones. What the time point label conveys for this sample: healthy volunteer bleed at 2 weeks. Unfractionated whole blood was collected in Tempus Blood RNA tubes, and total RNA was extracted from that blood. The sequencing input was whole blood. The receptors derive from a human donor in good health. Some clones in this sample may be carry-over from other donors' samples.

The J gene is TRBJ2-3, the V gene TRBV18; TRBD1 matches 7 bases. V dropped 3 bases and J dropped 5; count of bases not matched to a gene: 11. Germline V lookup: CDR1 KGHSH, CDR2 LQKENI. The CDR3 consists of 16 residues. The CDR3, as DNA: TGTGCCAGCTCACCCGTCAGGACAGGTATCGGAGATACGCAGTATTTT. Its translation: CASSPVRTGIGDTQYF.

This clonotype was detected ten times or more. The rearrangement joins TRBV27 to TRBJ1-3; a possible D gene is TRBD1 (5 bases). V shed 4 bases and J shed 2 bases, with 15 bases lying between them. Germline assignment: CDR1 MNHEY and CDR2 SMNVEV (reference sequence). This CDR3 contains 16 residues. The CDR3 loop reads CASSSLGLEPGNTIYF. The CDR3 DNA reads as TGTGCCAGCAGTTCCTTGGGACTGGAACCTGGAAACACCATATATTTT.

This clonotype was observed a few times. The rearrangement uses TRBV12-3 or TRBV12-4 and TRBJ2-5, with 9 bases lining up with TRBD1. The CDR3 covers 15 residues. Trimming took 6 bases from V and 1 from J; bases not matched to a gene: 6. CDR3 sequence reads: CASSSRGQGQETQYF. The DNA of the CDR3 is TGTGCCAGCAGCTCCCGGGGACAGGGCCAAGAGACCCAGTACTTC.

This clonotype was counted many times. This chain uses TRBV19 with TRBJ2-7; D might be TRBD1 or TRBD2, each matching 5 bases. Germline loops: CDR1 LNHDA, CDR2 SQIVND (reference sequence). The germline V and J ends were trimmed by 4 bases and 2 bases, with 12 bases remaining between them. The CDR3 has 14 amino acids. CDR3 sequence reads: CASSTGTLPYEQYF. The CDR3 region has the DNA TGTGCCAGTAGTACTGGGACGCTACCCTACGAGCAGTACTTC.

This clonotype showed up many times. The V and J genes are TRBV5-4 and TRBJ2-4; D is undetermined. Germline values: CDR1 SGHNT, CDR2 YYREEE (reference sequence). This CDR3 has 14 residues. V dropped 5 bases and J dropped 0 bases, with 9 bases sitting between them. Here the CDR3 DNA reads TGTGCCAGCAGTCCGACCGTAGCCAAAAACATTCAGTACTTC. It yields the protein CASSPTVAKNIQYF.

This clonotype was counted at least ten times. The CDR3 spells CASSSDGRKRSYNEQFF. The CDR3 DNA reads as TGTGCCAGCAGCTCCGACGGACGTAAACGCTCCTACAATGAGCAGTTCTTC. The J gene is TRBJ2-1, the V gene TRBV7-2, with D hard to call. Trimming pared 4 bases from V and 0 bases from J, leaving 16 bases between. The CDR3 has 17 residues. The germline V gene has CDR1 SGHTA and CDR2 FQGNSA.

This clonotype was detected ten times or more. The chain recombines TRBV28 with TRBJ1-4; D may be TRBD1 (5 bases). The CDR3 length is 16 residues. The V gene lost 5 bases and the J gene lost 5 bases, with 18 bases spanning the gap. CDR1 MDHEN and CDR2 SYDVKM come from the germline V gene. CDR3 in DNA: TGTGCCAGCAGTATCCGTGGATGGGGGAGAAATGAAAAACTGTTTTTT. This codes for CASSIRGWGRNEKLFF.

In its sample, this clonotype was seen many times. V and J are TRBV10-3 and TRBJ2-1, with 16 bases that match TRBD2. The CDR3 runs to 16 residues. V trimming: 11 bases; J trimming: 9 bases; junction bases outside the gene matches: 13. Germline loops: CDR1 ENHRY, CDR2 SYGVKD. The CDR3 spells CAPKCPGLAGGPEQFF. CDR3 in DNA: TGTGCCCCCAAGTGTCCGGGACTAGCGGGAGGGCCTGAGCAGTTCTTC.

The rearrangement links TRBV28 to TRBJ1-4, with D possibly TRBD1 on 5 matching bases. Trimming stripped 4 bases from V and 0 bases from J, with 9 bases between. The CDR3 consists of 15 residues. Per germline, CDR1 MDHEN and CDR2 SYDVKM. The CDR3, as DNA: TGTGCCAGCAGTTGGGACTTCACAACTAATGAAAAACTGTTTTTT. Protein: CASSWDFTTNEKLFF.

The CDR3 protein is CAISGGTADQETQYF. CDR3 sequence (DNA): TGTGCCATCAGTGGAGGGACAGCAGACCAAGAGACCCAGTACTTC. The chain employs TRBV10-3 and TRBJ2-5, with 7 positions matching TRBD1. The germline CDR1 and CDR2 sequences are ENHRY and SYGVKD. The CDR3 contains 15 residues. V gave up 4 bases and J gave up 0 bases; unmatched junction bases: 5.

The table lists this clonotype with many counts. The CDR3 reads CASRTPGGSYNEQFF. In DNA form, the CDR3 reads TGCGCCAGCAGAACCCCAGGGGGCTCCTACAATGAGCAGTTCTTC. The rearrangement joins TRBV4-1 to TRBJ2-1; 7 nucleotides agree with TRBD1. The CDR3 is 15 amino acids. The germline V gene has CDR1 MGHRA and CDR2 YSYEKL. The V and J ends lost 6 bases and 0 bases, in that order; junction bases with no gene match: 5.

This clonotype occurred many times. The chain joins TRBV6-5 to TRBJ1-5; D is uncertain. This CDR3 has 14 amino acids. Germline V gene data show CDR1 as MNHEY and CDR2 as SVGAGI. The ends were cut back, 0 bases at V and 2 bases at J, with 5 bases in the middle. The CDR3 sequence: CASSYSMGNQPQHF. In DNA, the CDR3 is TGTGCCAGCAGTTACTCGATGGGCAATCAGCCCCAGCATTTT.

The chain has TRBV29-1 and TRBJ1-4; D gene unclear. V was shortened by 7 bases and J by 0 bases, with 6 bases between the two germline ends. The CDR3 sequence is 12 residues long. Germline V gene sequence: CDR1 SQVTM, CDR2 ANQGSEA. The DNA of the CDR3 is TGCAGCGGTCTGACAACTAATGAAAAACTGTTTTTT. Its protein product is CSGLTTNEKLFF.

Only a few counts were recorded for this clonotype. V gene TRBV19 combines with J gene TRBJ2-7; D not certain. V was trimmed by 3 bases and J by 0 bases, leaving 9 bases between them. Germline V lookup: CDR1 LNHDA, CDR2 SQIVND (reference sequence). The CDR3 spans 14 residues. The chain's CDR3 is CASSISSSSYEQYF. CDR3 DNA: TGTGCCAGTAGTATCAGCAGTAGCTCCTACGAGCAGTACTTC.

This clonotype turned up a few times. The chain's CDR3 is CASSHRGLEDYGYTF. The CDR3 DNA reads TGTGCCAGCAGCCACAGGGGGCTCGAGGACTATGGCTACACCTTC. This sequence joins TRBV28 and TRBJ1-2, with 9 bases that match TRBD1. Trimming removed 6 bases from V and 3 bases from J; junction bases left unmatched: 8. This CDR3 spans 15 amino acids. Germline V lookup: CDR1 MDHEN, CDR2 SYDVKM.

The genes are TRBV5-6 and TRBJ1-4, with D unclear. V lost 5 bases and J lost 8, with 13 bases in between. This CDR3 is built from 13 residues. CDR1 and CDR2 from the germline V gene are SGHDT and YYEEEE. Here the CDR3 DNA reads TGTGCCAGCAGTCTATTGGTTGGAGAAAAACTGTTTTTT. Encoded protein: CASSLLVGEKLFF.

This clonotype occurred many times. This rearrangement joins TRBV18 to TRBJ1-2; TRBD1 might be the D (5 bases). The V gene lost 4 bases and the J gene lost 6 bases, with 15 bases spanning the gap. CDR1 and CDR2 from the germline V gene are KGHSH and LQKENI. The length of the CDR3 is 14 residues. CDR3 in DNA: TGTGCCAGCTCACTCGCCGGGACGGGAGATGGCTACACCTTC. Translated, it gives CASSLAGTGDGYTF.

The chain joins TRBV28 to TRBJ2-7; TRBD1 agrees at 7 bases. The CDR3 length is 14 residues. Germline CDR1 and CDR2: MDHEN and SYDVKM. Trimming at V came to 8 bases and at J to 2 bases, leaving 9 bases not matched to a gene. The CDR3 protein is CASSRQGSAYEQYF. DNA of the CDR3: TGTGCCAGCTCCCGACAGGGAAGTGCCTACGAGCAGTACTTC.

This clonotype has ten or more counts. V and J are TRBV12-3 or TRBV12-4 and TRBJ2-3, with TRBD2 identical over 11 bases. The CDR3 extends over 16 amino acids. Trimming removed 8 bases from V and 2 bases from J; junction bases left unmatched: 9. CDR3 loop: CASGAGTSGFTDTQYF. The CDR3 region has the DNA TGTGCCAGCGGGGCGGGGACTAGCGGATTCACAGATACGCAGTATTTT.

This clonotype has a count of ten or more. This chain uses TRBV28 with TRBJ2-4; D may be TRBD2 (6 bases). The CDR3 runs to 16 residues. Germline assignment: CDR1 MDHEN and CDR2 SYDVKM. V dropped 3 bases and J dropped 2 bases, with 14 bases sitting between them. DNA of the CDR3: TGTGCCAGCAGTTTGGGGGGTGGGCTGCCCAAAAACATTCAGTACTTC. It codes for CASSLGGGLPKNIQYF. The full variable domain, rest sourced from reference TRBV28 and TRBJ2-4, is DVKVTQSSRYLVKRTGEKVFLECVQDMDHENMFWYRQDPGLGLRLIYFSYDVKMKEKGDIPEGYSVSREKKERFSLILESASTNQTSMYLCASSLGGGLPKNIQYFGAGTRLSVL.

At least ten counts were recorded for this clonotype. The V gene is TRBV28, the J gene TRBJ2-3, with D hard to call. CDR1 is MDHEN, CDR2 SYDVKM, per germline. The V end was cut by 4 bases, the J end by 4 bases, with 12 bases between. The length of the CDR3 is 14 residues. CDR3 sequence (DNA): TGTGCCAGCAGTTATTCGAATGCCGCAGATACGCAGTATTTT. Its protein is CASSYSNAADTQYF. The variable domain in full, completed from reference TRBV28 and TRBJ2-3, reads DVKVTQSSRYLVKRTGEKVFLECVQDMDHENMFWYRQDPGLGLRLIYFSYDVKMKEKGDIPEGYSVSREKKERFSLILESASTNQTSMYLCASSYSNAADTQYFGPGTRLTVL.

In its sample, this clonotype was seen many times. The CDR3 DNA reads as TGTGCCAGCAGTGTTCGACCGACGAATTCCTACGAGCAGTACTTC. Translated: CASSVRPTNSYEQYF. The chain recombines TRBV6-1 with TRBJ2-7, with D uncertain. This CDR3 is built from 15 residues. V was trimmed by 4 bases and J by 1 base, leaving 14 bases between them. Germline V gene sequence: CDR1 MNHNS, CDR2 SASEGT.

The chain joins TRBV28 to TRBJ2-2, with 13 positions matching TRBD2. Germline-derived CDR1 and CDR2 are MDHEN and SYDVKM. V was clipped by 5 bases and J by 7 bases; unmatched bases: 10. This CDR3 region has 17 residues. The CDR3 DNA reads as TGTGCCAGCAGTCCTCCCGGGACTAGCGGGGTAAACGGGGAGCTGTTTTTT. This encodes CASSPPGTSGVNGELFF.

This clonotype was observed many times. The rearrangement links TRBV10-3 to TRBJ2-3; D is ambiguous. V gave up 10 bases and J gave up 1 base, with 6 bases separating them. The CDR3 has 11 residues. CDR1 is ENHRY, CDR2 SYGVKD, per germline. CDR3 sequence: CATRGTDTQYF. DNA for the CDR3: TGTGCCACCAGAGGCACAGATACGCAGTATTTT.

A few counts support this clonotype. The chain is built from TRBV4-1 and TRBJ1-1, with D unresolved. CDR3 size: 15 residues. The V end was cut by 1 base, the J end by 0 bases, with 9 bases between. Germline CDR1 is MGHRA and CDR2 is YSYEKL. CDR3 sequence reads: CASSQGIIMNTEAFF. In DNA form, the CDR3 reads TGCGCCAGCAGCCAAGGCATCATCATGAACACTGAAGCTTTCTTT.

The gene calls are TRBV6-1 and TRBJ1-1; D is unclear. Germline CDR1 reads MNHNS; CDR2 reads SASEGT. The CDR3 contains 12 residues. The ends were cut back, 1 base at V and 12 bases at J, with 12 bases in the middle. CDR3 sequence reads: CASSEEWRGTFF. Here the CDR3 DNA reads TGTGCCAGCAGTGAAGAGTGGCGGGGAACTTTCTTT.

This clonotype was detected a few times. The chain has TRBV6-5 and TRBJ2-3; weak D call: TRBD2 (5 bases). The CDR3 spans 15 residues. Deletions cut 2 bases from V and 5 bases from J, with 14 bases between. The germline V gene encodes CDR1 MNHEY and CDR2 SVGAGI. The CDR3 DNA reads as TGTGCCAGCAGTTACATTGGCAGTCGGGAAGATACGCAGTATTTT. Encoded protein: CASSYIGSREDTQYF.

This clonotype has at least ten counts. The chain is built from TRBV28 and TRBJ1-5; a weak D match, TRBD1 (5 bases). This CDR3 region has 14 residues. V shed 1 base and J shed 12 bases, with 16 bases lying between them. The V gene's germline CDR1 is MDHEN and CDR2 SYDVKM. The CDR3 sequence is CASSLLGQIWLQHF. Here the CDR3 DNA reads TGTGCCAGCAGTTTATTGGGGCAAATTTGGCTCCAGCATTTT.

This clonotype was observed once. This may stem from a read error, because a much larger clone lies one nucleotide away. The chain recombines TRBV20-1 with TRBJ2-7, with TRBD2 identical over 13 bases. Trimming took 6 bases from V and 3 from J; bases not matched to a gene: 5. Germline lookup yields CDR1 DFQATT and CDR2 SNEGSKA (reference sequence). This CDR3 region has 14 residues. The CDR3 loop reads CSATRTSGSYEQYF. The CDR3 bases are TGCAGTGCCACTCGGACTAGCGGGAGCTACGAGCAGTACTTC.